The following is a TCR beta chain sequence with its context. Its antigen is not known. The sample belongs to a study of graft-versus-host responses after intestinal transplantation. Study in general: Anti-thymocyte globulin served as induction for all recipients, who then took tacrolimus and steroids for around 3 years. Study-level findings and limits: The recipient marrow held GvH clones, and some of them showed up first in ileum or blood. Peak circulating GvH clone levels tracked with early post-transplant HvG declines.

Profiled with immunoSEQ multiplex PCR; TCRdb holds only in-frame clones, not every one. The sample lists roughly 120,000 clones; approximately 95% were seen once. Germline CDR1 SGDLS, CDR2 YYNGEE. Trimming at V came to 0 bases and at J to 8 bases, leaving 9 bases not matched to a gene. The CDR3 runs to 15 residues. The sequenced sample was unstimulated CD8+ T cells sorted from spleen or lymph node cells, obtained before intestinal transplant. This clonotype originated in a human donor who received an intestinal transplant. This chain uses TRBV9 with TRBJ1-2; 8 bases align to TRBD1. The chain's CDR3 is CASSVAGVRGHGYTF. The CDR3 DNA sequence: TGTGCCAGCAGCGTAGCTGGGGTCAGGGGGCACGGCTACACCTTC. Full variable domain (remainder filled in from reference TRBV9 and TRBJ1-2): DSGVTQTPKHLITATGQRVTLRCSPRSGDLSVYWYQQSLDQGLQFLIQYYNGEERAKGNILERFSAQQFPDLHSELNLSSLELGDSALYFCASSVAGVRGHGYTFGSGTRLTVV.